These T cell receptor beta chains were read from a single sample in a study of patients and donors after allogeneic stem cell transplantation. TCRdb independently ran MiXCR on the RT-PCR reads; one entry per CDR3 protein. The table has about 960,000 distinct CDR3 sequences, 15% to 20% seen once. Sequencing was performed on blood, either unsorted or a sorted T cell fraction (not recorded which). The receptors come from a human donor who was either an allogeneic HSCT recipient or a stem cell or donor lymphocyte infusion donor (not recorded which). It is not recorded whose cells these are; they may come from a transplant donor. CDR3s include the opening cysteine and the closing phenylalanine or tryptophan. Each record gives: clone size, J gene, D gene, V gene, CDR3 length, CDR3 DNA, CDR3 protein. D genes are given only for firm matches. Some rows mark clone size as missing; the rest say once, few, many or name a class of expanded clone.

size: few; J: TRBJ1-1; D: .; V: TRBV19; length: 14; DNA: TGTGCCAGTAGTCCTTCACAGGGTTGGACTGAAGCTTTCTTT; CDR3: CASSPSQGWTEAFF
size: few; J: TRBJ1-2; D: .; V: TRBV7-9; length: 16; DNA: TGTGCCAGCAGCCAAACAAGACCCGATTTTGGGTACGGCTACACCTTC; CDR3: CASSQTRPDFGYGYTF
size: .; J: TRBJ2-7; D: .; V: TRBV24-1; length: 13; DNA: TGTGCCACCAGTGATTGGTCCGCGGAGAAGCAGTACTTC; CDR3: CATSDWSAEKQYF
size: .; J: TRBJ2-2; D: .; V: TRBV5-1; length: 16; DNA: TGCGCCAGCAGCTTAGGGGGAGGTGCGAACACCGGGGAGCTGTTTTTT; CDR3: CASSLGGGANTGELFF
size: .; J: TRBJ2-7; D: .; V: TRBV20-1; length: 15; DNA: TGCAGTGCTAGAGGGGGGACCAAAAGCTCCTACGAGCAGTACTTC; CDR3: CSARGGTKSSYEQYF
size: few; J: TRBJ1-3; D: .; V: TRBV5-1; length: 14; DNA: TGCGCCAGCAGGAGGGATTACTCTGGAAACACCATATATTTT; CDR3: CASRRDYSGNTIYF
size: .; J: TRBJ1-1; D: .; V: TRBV20-1; length: 13; DNA: TGCAGTGCTAGAGAACAGGTCGGTGGTGAAGCTTTCTTT; CDR3: CSAREQVGGEAFF
size: few; J: TRBJ1-6; D: TRBD1; V: TRBV20-1; length: 13; DNA: TGCAGTCCAACCCGGGACAGTCCTTCACCCCTCCACTTT; CDR3: CSPTRDSPSPLHF
size: few; J: TRBJ2-3; D: TRBD2; V: TRBV6-2/TRBV6-3; length: 16; DNA: TGTGCCAGCAGCCCTTTAGCGGGGGCGGTCACAGATACGCAGTATTTT; CDR3: CASSPLAGAVTDTQYF
size: .; J: TRBJ2-7; D: .; V: TRBV15; length: 13; DNA: TGTGCCACCAGCAGACGGACCAGGGACGAGCAGTACTTC; CDR3: CATSRRTRDEQYF
size: few; J: TRBJ1-2; D: .; V: TRBV12-3/TRBV12-4; length: 15; DNA: TGTGCCAGCAGTTTTCGGGTTGACAGTAACTATGGCTACACCTTC; CDR3: CASSFRVDSNYGYTF
size: .; J: TRBJ2-2; D: TRBD2; V: TRBV27; length: 13; DNA: TGTGCCAGCCGCGGGGGGCTTGGCGGGGAGCTGTTTTTT; CDR3: CASRGGLGGELFF
size: .; J: TRBJ2-5; D: .; V: TRBV5-1; length: 16; DNA: TGCGCCAGCAGCTTGGTCGGAGGGACACTCCTAGAGACCCAGTACTTC; CDR3: CASSLVGGTLLETQYF
size: many; J: TRBJ1-1; D: .; V: TRBV7-9; length: 14; DNA: TGTGCCAGCAGCTCCCGGGCCCTGAACACTGAAGCTTTCTTT; CDR3: CASSSRALNTEAFF
size: .; J: TRBJ1-1; D: .; V: TRBV5-1; length: 13; DNA: TGCGCCAGCAGAACTGACCCAGCCACTGAAGCTTTCTTT; CDR3: CASRTDPATEAFF
size: .; J: TRBJ2-7; D: TRBD1; V: TRBV28; length: 15; DNA: TGTGCCAGCTATAGAGGGACAGGGTATTCCTACGAGCAGTACTTC; CDR3: CASYRGTGYSYEQYF
size: few; J: TRBJ2-7; D: TRBD2; V: TRBV29-1; length: 16; DNA: TGCAGCGTTGACGGTACTTTGGGGGGGAACTCCTACGAGCAGTACTTC; CDR3: CSVDGTLGGNSYEQYF
size: .; J: TRBJ1-1; D: .; V: TRBV9; length: 13; DNA: TGTGCCAGCAGCGAGACCGCAGGGTCTGAAGCTTTCTTT; CDR3: CASSETAGSEAFF
size: many; J: TRBJ2-3; D: .; V: TRBV29-1; length: 16; DNA: TGCAGCGTTGTACCGGGGCCGACTCCTAGCACAGATACGCAGTATTTT; CDR3: CSVVPGPTPSTDTQYF
size: .; J: TRBJ1-4; D: .; V: TRBV20-1; length: 15; DNA: TGCAGTGCTAGTCACTCCCGGCAGGGAATTGGAAAACTGTTTTTT; CDR3: CSASHSRQGIGKLFF
size: few; J: TRBJ2-5; D: TRBD2; V: TRBV5-1; length: 15; DNA: TGCGCCAGCAGCTTGCGAGCGGGGAATAAAGAGACCCAGTACTTC; CDR3: CASSLRAGNKETQYF
size: .; J: TRBJ2-1; D: .; V: TRBV10-3; length: 18; DNA: TGTGCCATCAGTGAGCCCCAGGCCGGGAGGGGGCGAAGCAATGAGCAGTTCTTC; CDR3: CAISEPQAGRGRSNEQFF
size: few; J: TRBJ2-7; D: .; V: TRBV20-1; length: 14; DNA: TGCAGTGCTAGAGATCCCGGCCTAACCTACGAGCAGTACTTC; CDR3: CSARDPGLTYEQYF
size: .; J: TRBJ2-3; D: .; V: TRBV2; length: 15; DNA: TGTGCCAGCAGTGAACAGGATCCGGCACCAGATACGCAGTATTTT; CDR3: CASSEQDPAPDTQYF
size: .; J: TRBJ2-7; D: .; V: TRBV15; length: 17; DNA: TGTGCCACCAGCAGAGACGTCAGCCGGGCTCCCCCCTACGAGCAGTACTTC; CDR3: CATSRDVSRAPPYEQYF
size: few; J: TRBJ2-1; D: .; V: TRBV6-5; length: 14; DNA: TGTGCCAGCAGTTACGGTGCGGGTACGGGGGAGCAGTTCTTC; CDR3: CASSYGAGTGEQFF
size: few; J: TRBJ2-2; D: TRBD1; V: TRBV15; length: 15; DNA: TGTGCCACCAGCTCTCGGACAGGGCCGGCCGGGGAGCTGTTTTTT; CDR3: CATSSRTGPAGELFF
size: .; J: TRBJ2-1; D: .; V: TRBV7-2; length: 16; DNA: TGTGCCAGCAGCTTAGTTGGTGGGAGGCCCTACAATGAGCAGTTCTTC; CDR3: CASSLVGGRPYNEQFF
size: few; J: TRBJ2-2; D: TRBD2; V: TRBV10-3; length: 15; DNA: TGTGCCATCAGTGAAGCGGGGAGGGACACCGGGGAGCTGTTTTTT; CDR3: CAISEAGRDTGELFF
size: .; J: TRBJ2-5; D: .; V: TRBV5-4; length: 15; DNA: TGTGCCAGCAGCTTGGTTTCTCAGGGGTTAGAGACCCAGTACTTC; CDR3: CASSLVSQGLETQYF
size: few; J: TRBJ2-5; D: TRBD1; V: TRBV20-1; length: 14; DNA: TGCAGTGCCGATGACAGGGACATCCAAGAGACCCAGTACTTC; CDR3: CSADDRDIQETQYF
size: .; J: TRBJ2-1; D: TRBD2; V: TRBV5-1; length: 14; DNA: TGCGCCAGCAGCTTGGGGGACGGGAGGAATGAGCAGTTCTTC; CDR3: CASSLGDGRNEQFF
size: many; J: TRBJ2-7; D: .; V: TRBV4-2; length: 14; DNA: TGTGCCAGCAGCCAAGTGGGGGCCAGTTTCGAGCAGTACTTC; CDR3: CASSQVGASFEQYF
size: .; J: TRBJ2-7; D: TRBD1; V: TRBV4-1; length: 15; DNA: TGCGCCAGCAGCCAAGAGGACAGGACGTACTACGAGCAGTACTTC; CDR3: CASSQEDRTYYEQYF
size: .; J: TRBJ2-1; D: .; V: TRBV6-1; length: 14; DNA: TGTGCCAGCAGTCACCCTCGGGATTACAATGAGCAGTTCTTC; CDR3: CASSHPRDYNEQFF
size: .; J: TRBJ2-5; D: TRBD2; V: TRBV7-9; length: 16; DNA: TGTGCCAGCAGCCCAAAGAGCGGGAGGGCCGGTGAGACCCAGTACTTC; CDR3: CASSPKSGRAGETQYF
size: few; J: TRBJ1-1; D: .; V: TRBV6-2/TRBV6-3; length: 14; DNA: TGTGCCAGCAGTTCCGGGACATGGAACACTGAAGCTTTCTTT; CDR3: CASSSGTWNTEAFF
size: few; J: TRBJ1-1; D: .; V: TRBV20-1; length: 13; DNA: TGCAGTGCTATCAATTCCGAGAACACTGAAGCTTTCTTT; CDR3: CSAINSENTEAFF
size: .; J: TRBJ2-2; D: .; V: TRBV5-1; length: 16; DNA: TGCGCCAGCAGCTTCGGACTAAAACCGAACACCGGGGAGCTGTTTTTT; CDR3: CASSFGLKPNTGELFF
size: .; J: TRBJ2-3; D: .; V: TRBV9; length: 13; DNA: TGTGCCAGCAGCGGGCACAGCACAGATACGCAGTATTTT; CDR3: CASSGHSTDTQYF
size: .; J: TRBJ2-3; D: .; V: TRBV20-1; length: 15; DNA: TGCAGTGCCAGAGGGCTTTCCGCGGCGCCAGATACGCAGTATTTT; CDR3: CSARGLSAAPDTQYF
size: few; J: TRBJ2-7; D: TRBD1; V: TRBV6-1; length: 17; DNA: TGTGCCAGCAGTAAAATCGGACAGGATGAGTTCTCCTACGAGCAGTACTTC; CDR3: CASSKIGQDEFSYEQYF
size: few; J: TRBJ1-2; D: .; V: TRBV6-2/TRBV6-3; length: 15; DNA: TGTGCCAGCACCCTGGGGCCGGGACCCAACTATGGCTACACCTTC; CDR3: CASTLGPGPNYGYTF
size: few; J: TRBJ2-3; D: .; V: TRBV10-3; length: 11; DNA: TGTGCCATCAGTCTAACAGATACGCAGTATTTT; CDR3: CAISLTDTQYF
size: .; J: TRBJ2-1; D: .; V: TRBV7-2; length: 15; DNA: TGTGCCAGCAGCTACAGGAGCGAAACCTACAATGAGCAGTTCTTC; CDR3: CASSYRSETYNEQFF
size: few; J: TRBJ2-5; D: .; V: TRBV21-1; length: 15; DNA: TGTGCCAGCAGCAAAGGACAGGGGGCCCCGAAGACCCAGTACTTC; CDR3: CASSKGQGAPKTQYF
size: .; J: TRBJ2-1; D: .; V: TRBV27; length: 15; DNA: TGTGCCAGCAGTCCCACGGCAGGAATCAACAATGAGCAGTTCTTC; CDR3: CASSPTAGINNEQFF
size: few; J: TRBJ2-4; D: TRBD1; V: TRBV6-1; length: 19; DNA: TGTGCCAGCAGGCTGTTTCGGGACAGGGGGTGGGCAGCCAAAAACATTCAGTACTTC; CDR3: CASRLFRDRGWAAKNIQYF
size: .; J: TRBJ2-1; D: .; V: TRBV7-9; length: 13; DNA: TGTGCCAGCAGCTTACTACTTGACAATGAGCAGTTCTTC; CDR3: CASSLLLDNEQFF
size: few; J: TRBJ2-7; D: .; V: TRBV29-1; length: 13; DNA: TGCAGCGTTGAGAGGCAGGGACTCTACGAGCAGTACTTC; CDR3: CSVERQGLYEQYF